These T cell receptor beta chains were read from a single sample in a study of T-cell reconstitution after alpha-beta-depleted transplantation in children. TCRdb re-derived calls from the PCR reads in MiXCR, one entry per CDR3 protein. The sample includes about 610,000 distinct CDR3 sequences, over 9.5% of them seen just once. The sequences come from PBMCs from the stem cell graft donor, collected from the stem cell graft. Every receptor here comes from a human donor who donated a stem cell graft to a child with acute myeloid leukemia. Both conserved end residues are part of each CDR3. A D gene is named only where the DNA matches it firmly. Size is stated for part of the rows, as once, few or many counts, or as a class when the clone is expanded.

J gene: TRBJ2-2
V gene: TRBV29-1
clone size: few
D gene: -
CDR3 DNA: TGCAGCGTTGATCCCCGTAGACTCTACACCGGGGAGCTGTTTTTT
CDR3 protein: CSVDPRRLYTGELFF

J gene: TRBJ2-1
V gene: TRBV5-1
clone size: -
D gene: -
CDR3 DNA: TGCGCCAGCAGCTTCAGTGGCAGGGGGGATCCTTACAATGAGCAGTTCTTC
CDR3 protein: CASSFSGRGDPYNEQFF

J gene: TRBJ2-7
V gene: TRBV7-2
clone size: -
D gene: -
CDR3 DNA: TGTGCCAGCAGCCTTGGACTAATCGACACCTACGAGCAGTACTTC
CDR3 protein: CASSLGLIDTYEQYF

J gene: TRBJ1-1
V gene: TRBV10-2
clone size: many
D gene: -
CDR3 DNA: TGCGCCAGCAGTGAGAGGACCTCCATGAACACTGAAGCTTTCTTT
CDR3 protein: CASSERTSMNTEAFF

J gene: TRBJ2-1
V gene: TRBV5-1
clone size: -
D gene: TRBD2
CDR3 DNA: TGCGCCAGCAGCCCTTTAGGGACTAGCGACAATGAGCAGTTCTTC
CDR3 protein: CASSPLGTSDNEQFF

J gene: TRBJ2-7
V gene: TRBV28
clone size: -
D gene: -
CDR3 DNA: TGTGCCAGCACCTCCCTATATAAGGCGCAGTACTTC
CDR3 protein: CASTSLYKAQYF

J gene: TRBJ1-1
V gene: TRBV19
clone size: once
D gene: -
CDR3 DNA: TGTGCCAGTAGTATTCAGGGAACGAACACTGAAGCTTTCTTT
CDR3 protein: CASSIQGTNTEAFF

J gene: TRBJ2-5
V gene: TRBV20-1
clone size: few
D gene: -
CDR3 DNA: TGCAGTGCCTCCGCCTCCGCAAGATCGCTAGAGACCCAGTACTTC
CDR3 protein: CSASASARSLETQYF

J gene: TRBJ2-7
V gene: TRBV20-1
clone size: many
D gene: -
CDR3 DNA: TGCAGTGCTAGCGGATGGGTCCTCTACGAGCAGTACTTC
CDR3 protein: CSASGWVLYEQYF

J gene: TRBJ1-1
V gene: TRBV6-5
clone size: few
D gene: -
CDR3 DNA: TGTGCCAGCAGTTACTCAGGGAACGAGGCTGAAGCTTTCTTT
CDR3 protein: CASSYSGNEAEAFF

J gene: TRBJ1-1
V gene: TRBV5-1
clone size: many
D gene: TRBD1
CDR3 DNA: TGCGCCAGCAGCTCCCAGGGGGCTGGAACTGAAGCTTTCTTT
CDR3 protein: CASSSQGAGTEAFF

J gene: TRBJ2-1
V gene: TRBV5-1
clone size: -
D gene: -
CDR3 DNA: TGCGCCAGCACTGTAAATACCCCCTACAATGAGCAGTTCTTC
CDR3 protein: CASTVNTPYNEQFF

J gene: TRBJ2-2
V gene: TRBV5-1
clone size: few
D gene: -
CDR3 DNA: TGCGCCAGCAGCTTTGTGGTTGTTACGAACACCGGGGAGCTGTTTTTT
CDR3 protein: CASSFVVVTNTGELFF

J gene: TRBJ2-7
V gene: TRBV18
clone size: -
D gene: -
CDR3 DNA: TGTGCCAGCTCACAGTCGCTAGGGAGTTACGAGCAGTACTTC
CDR3 protein: CASSQSLGSYEQYF

J gene: TRBJ1-1
V gene: TRBV30
clone size: -
D gene: -
CDR3 DNA: TGTGCCTGGGGCCCCTCCACTGAAGCTTTCTTT
CDR3 protein: CAWGPSTEAFF

J gene: TRBJ1-1
V gene: TRBV5-1
clone size: many
D gene: -
CDR3 DNA: TGCGCCAGCAGCTTGGTAGGGGGGCAAACTGAAGCTTTCTTT
CDR3 protein: CASSLVGGQTEAFF

J gene: TRBJ1-1
V gene: TRBV2
clone size: many
D gene: -
CDR3 DNA: TGTGCCAGCATCCAGTCGGGGACGGGGAACACTGAAGCTTTCTTT
CDR3 protein: CASIQSGTGNTEAFF

J gene: TRBJ2-1
V gene: TRBV27
clone size: many
D gene: TRBD2
CDR3 DNA: TGTGCCAGCAGTCCCATTGGACTAGCGGGACTGTACAATGAGCAGTTCTTC
CDR3 protein: CASSPIGLAGLYNEQFF

J gene: TRBJ1-3
V gene: TRBV6-1
clone size: many
D gene: -
CDR3 DNA: TGTGCCAGCAGCAAAGGGATGGGGTCTGGAAACACCATATATTTT
CDR3 protein: CASSKGMGSGNTIYF

J gene: TRBJ2-7
V gene: TRBV14
clone size: many
D gene: -
CDR3 DNA: TGTGCCAGCAGTGTAGGGGGTTACGAGCAGTACTTC
CDR3 protein: CASSVGGYEQYF

J gene: TRBJ1-6
V gene: TRBV3-1
clone size: -
D gene: -
CDR3 DNA: TGTGCCAGCAGCCAAACGGCCGGGACACCCCTCCACTTT
CDR3 protein: CASSQTAGTPLHF

J gene: TRBJ1-2
V gene: TRBV7-9
clone size: -
D gene: -
CDR3 DNA: TGTGCCAGCAGCTTAGGTCAGGGAAGGGACTACACCTTC
CDR3 protein: CASSLGQGRDYTF

J gene: TRBJ2-1
V gene: TRBV6-4
clone size: -
D gene: -
CDR3 DNA: TGTGCCAGCAGTGAATTTGCTAGCCGTGACAATGAGCAGTTCTTC
CDR3 protein: CASSEFASRDNEQFF

J gene: TRBJ1-2
V gene: TRBV5-1
clone size: -
D gene: -
CDR3 DNA: TGCGCCAGCAGCTCGGGGGGGGGACAAAGCTATGGCTACACCTTC
CDR3 protein: CASSSGGGQSYGYTF

J gene: TRBJ2-7
V gene: TRBV20-1
clone size: few
D gene: -
CDR3 DNA: TGCACAGTGGGCAGACCTACTTACGAGCAGTACTTC
CDR3 protein: CTVGRPTYEQYF

J gene: TRBJ2-4
V gene: TRBV4-1
clone size: many
D gene: -
CDR3 DNA: TGCGCCAGCAGCCAAGATCAGAGGGGGGGGGACATTCAGTACTTC
CDR3 protein: CASSQDQRGGDIQYF

J gene: TRBJ2-2
V gene: TRBV9
clone size: many
D gene: -
CDR3 DNA: TGTGCCAGCAGCGTAGGTTCGACCCCCATAACCGGGGAGCTGTTTTTT
CDR3 protein: CASSVGSTPITGELFF

J gene: TRBJ2-7
V gene: TRBV29-1
clone size: many
D gene: -
CDR3 DNA: TGCAGCGCTTTACCGGGCCTCGAACCGGGCCGGAGAGCCAACGAGCAGTACTTC
CDR3 protein: CSALPGLEPGRRANEQYF

J gene: TRBJ2-1
V gene: TRBV12-3/TRBV12-4
clone size: many
D gene: TRBD2
CDR3 DNA: TGTGCCAGCACCCTGACTAGCGAGCAGTTCTTC
CDR3 protein: CASTLTSEQFF

J gene: TRBJ1-4
V gene: TRBV7-9
clone size: many
D gene: -
CDR3 DNA: TGTGCCAGCAGCTTAGCGGATCGGATGGCTAATGAAAAACTGTTTTTT
CDR3 protein: CASSLADRMANEKLFF

J gene: TRBJ2-2
V gene: TRBV5-1
clone size: many
D gene: -
CDR3 DNA: TGCGCCAGCAGCACTTTCAGGGGTTTCGACACCGGGGAGCTGTTTTTT
CDR3 protein: CASSTFRGFDTGELFF

J gene: TRBJ1-2
V gene: TRBV24-1
clone size: -
D gene: TRBD1
CDR3 DNA: TGTGCCACCAGTGATTCCCGGACAGGAAACTATGGCTACACCTTC
CDR3 protein: CATSDSRTGNYGYTF